This T cell receptor beta chain emerged from a study of T-cell reconstitution after alpha-beta-depleted transplantation in children. A TCRbeta library incorporating unique molecular identifiers was prepared. TCRdb reanalysed the PCR reads using MiXCR and keeps one entry per CDR3 protein. The sample lists approximately 240,000 distinct CDR3 sequences, around 10% occurring once. The CDR3 has 16 amino acids. Germline V gives CDR1 SGHTS, CDR2 YDEGEE. The V end lost 4 bases, the J end lost 2 bases, and 16 bases lay between the germline ends. This clonotype was counted many times. The sequencing here drew on PBMCs from the stem cell graft donor, taken from the stem cell graft. The receptor was isolated from a human donor who donated a stem cell graft to a child with acute lymphoblastic leukemia. This sequence joins TRBV5-8 and TRBJ2-1; weak D call: TRBD1 (6 bases). The DNA of the CDR3 is TGTGCCAGCAGCGACGCGGACAGAGGGACCTACAATGAGCAGTTCTTC. This codes for CASSDADRGTYNEQFF. Supplemented by reference TRBV5-8 and TRBJ2-1, the full variable domain reads EAGVTQSPTHLIKTRGQQATLRCSPISGHTSVYWYQQALGLGLQFLLWYDEGEERNRGNFPPRFSGRQFPNYSSELNVNALELEDSALYLCASSDADRGTYNEQFFGPGTRLTVL.